This T cell receptor beta chain came from a study of T cells after yellow fever vaccination. General study points: Repertoires obtained by FACS sorting could include abundant clonotypes that entered as contaminants from the bulk population. CD4 and CD8 compartments shared a small share of clonotypes, likely from convergent recombination.

TCRdb recomputed calls from the 5' RACE reads with MiXCR, one row per CDR3 protein. The table includes about 220,000 distinct CDR3 sequences, roughly 3% detected once. This clonotype occurred a few times. The antigen remains unidentified. This TCR came from a young man who received the YFV17D yellow fever vaccine. The specimen was CD4+ T cells sorted from PBMCs, collected 10 days after the yellow fever booster vaccination.

The CDR3 region is CASSLSAGGRTGGELFF. The CDR3 bases are TGTGCCAGCAGCTTGTCAGCGGGGGGGCGTACAGGCGGGGAGCTGTTTTTT. The rearrangement uses TRBV5-4 and TRBJ2-2; 10 bases fit TRBD2. The germline V gene has CDR1 SGHNT and CDR2 YYREEE (reference sequence). With V trimmed by 1 base and J by 7 bases, 10 bases remained unmatched. This CDR3 contains 17 residues.